Listed here is a single T cell receptor beta chain. Its target is not known. The data originate from a study of long-term antiretroviral therapy in people with HIV. General observations from the study: Controls showed broader CDR3 length ranges than did the HIV repertoires. Diversity increased after ART yet remained lower than in transplant donor controls. All time points showed a repertoire dominated by clones expanded before ART.

Samples were assayed with immunoSEQ v3.0 at survey level. The target of sequencing was 40,000-50,000 T-cell genomes per sample. Profiling relied on immunoSEQ multiplex PCR, and the TCRdb table lists in-frame clones only, not all of them. The profile shows around 24,000 clones, 75% to 90% of them singletons. Here the sequenced sample was unsorted PBMCs, taken 0.4 years after starting antiretroviral therapy. The TCR comes from a man in his fifties with HIV.

The CDR3 coding sequence is TGCAGCGCGAGAGGGGGTAACACAGATACGCAGTATTTT. It specifies CSARGGNTDTQYF. The chain joins TRBV29-1 to TRBJ2-3; D is perhaps TRBD1 (6 bases). The CDR3 is made up of 13 amino acids. CDR1 SQVTM and CDR2 ANQGSEA come from the germline V gene. Deletions cut 7 bases from V and 2 bases from J, with 13 bases between.